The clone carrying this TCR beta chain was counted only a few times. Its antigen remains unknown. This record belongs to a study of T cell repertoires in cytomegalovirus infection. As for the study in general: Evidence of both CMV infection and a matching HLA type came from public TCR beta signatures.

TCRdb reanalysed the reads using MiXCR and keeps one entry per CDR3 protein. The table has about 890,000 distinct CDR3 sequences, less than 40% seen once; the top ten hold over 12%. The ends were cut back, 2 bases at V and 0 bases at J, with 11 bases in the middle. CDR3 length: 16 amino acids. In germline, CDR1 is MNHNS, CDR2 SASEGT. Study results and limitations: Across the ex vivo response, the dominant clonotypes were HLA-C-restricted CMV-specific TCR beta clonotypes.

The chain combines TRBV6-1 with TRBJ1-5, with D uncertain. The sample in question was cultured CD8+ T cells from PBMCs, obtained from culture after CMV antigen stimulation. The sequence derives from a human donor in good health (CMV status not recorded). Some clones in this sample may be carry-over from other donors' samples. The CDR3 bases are TGTGCCAGCAGTGAAATTGAGATTCTTAGCAATCAGCCCCAGCATTTT. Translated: CASSEIEILSNQPQHF.